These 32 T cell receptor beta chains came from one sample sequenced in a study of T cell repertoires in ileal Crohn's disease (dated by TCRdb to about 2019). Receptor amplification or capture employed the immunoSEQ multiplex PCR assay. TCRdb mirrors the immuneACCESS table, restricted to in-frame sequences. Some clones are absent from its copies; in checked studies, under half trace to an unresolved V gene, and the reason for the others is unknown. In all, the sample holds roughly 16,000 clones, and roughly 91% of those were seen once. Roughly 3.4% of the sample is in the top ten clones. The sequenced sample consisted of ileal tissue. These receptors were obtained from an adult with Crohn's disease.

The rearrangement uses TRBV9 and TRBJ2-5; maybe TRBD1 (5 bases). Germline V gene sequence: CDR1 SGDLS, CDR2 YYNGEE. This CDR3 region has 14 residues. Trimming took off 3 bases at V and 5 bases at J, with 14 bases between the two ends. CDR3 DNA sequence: TGTGCCAGCAGCGCTAGACAGTGGCAGGAGACCCAGTACTTC. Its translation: CASSARQWQETQYF.

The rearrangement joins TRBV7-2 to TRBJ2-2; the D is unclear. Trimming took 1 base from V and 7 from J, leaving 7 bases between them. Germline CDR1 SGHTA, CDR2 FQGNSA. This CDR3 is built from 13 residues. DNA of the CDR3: TGTGCCAGCAGCTTAGGAACGGGCGGGGAGCTGTTTTTT. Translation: CASSLGTGGELFF.

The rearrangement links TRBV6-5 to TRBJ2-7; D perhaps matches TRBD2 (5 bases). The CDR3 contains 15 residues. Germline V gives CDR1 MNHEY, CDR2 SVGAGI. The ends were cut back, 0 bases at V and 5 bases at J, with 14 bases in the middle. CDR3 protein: CASSYSTRGTHEQYF. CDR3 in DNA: TGTGCCAGCAGTTACTCGACCCGGGGAACCCACGAGCAGTACTTC.

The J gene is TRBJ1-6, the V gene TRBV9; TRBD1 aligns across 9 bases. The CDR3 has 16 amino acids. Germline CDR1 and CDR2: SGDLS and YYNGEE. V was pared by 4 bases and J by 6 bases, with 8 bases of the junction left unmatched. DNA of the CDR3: TGTGCCAGCAGCTCACCGAGGGACAGGGCTAATTCACCCCTCCACTTT. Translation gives CASSSPRDRANSPLHF.

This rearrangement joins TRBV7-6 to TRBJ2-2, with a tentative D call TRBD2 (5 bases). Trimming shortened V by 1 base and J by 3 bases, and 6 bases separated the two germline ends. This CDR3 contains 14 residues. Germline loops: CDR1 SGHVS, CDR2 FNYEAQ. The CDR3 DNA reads TGTGCCAGCAGCTTAGGCGGGTACACCGGGGAGCTGTTTTTT. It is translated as CASSLGGYTGELFF.

CDR3 amino acids: CASSLVRGPEKLFF. Written as DNA, the CDR3 is TGTGCCAGCAGCTTAGTCAGGGGGCCTGAAAAACTGTTTTTT. The gene calls are TRBV7-8 and TRBJ1-4; 8 nucleotides line up with TRBD1. The germline CDR1 and CDR2 sequences are SGHVS and FQNEAQ. Losses at the gene ends were 1 base for V and 7 bases for J; bases not matched to a gene: 2. This CDR3 is built from 14 residues. Based on the CDR3 plus reference TRBV7-8 and TRBJ1-4, the full variable domain is GAGVSQSPRYKVAKRGQDVALRCDPISGHVSLFWYQQALGQGPEFLTYFQNEAQLDKSGLPSDRFFAERPEGSVSTLKIQRTQQEDSAVYLCASSLVRGPEKLFFGSGTQLSVL.

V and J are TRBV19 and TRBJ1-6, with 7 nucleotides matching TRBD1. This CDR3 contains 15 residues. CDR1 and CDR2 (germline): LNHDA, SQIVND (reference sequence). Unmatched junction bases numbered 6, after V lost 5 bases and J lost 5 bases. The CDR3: CASSPPGQNNSPLHF. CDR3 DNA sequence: TGTGCCAGTAGTCCACCGGGACAGAATAATTCACCCCTCCACTTT.

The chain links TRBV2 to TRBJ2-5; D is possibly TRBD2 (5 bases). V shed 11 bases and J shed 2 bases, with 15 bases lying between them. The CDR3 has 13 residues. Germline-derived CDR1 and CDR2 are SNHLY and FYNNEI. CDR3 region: CAGGLGGQETQYF. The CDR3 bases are TGTGCCGGCGGTCTAGGAGGACAAGAGACCCAGTACTTC.

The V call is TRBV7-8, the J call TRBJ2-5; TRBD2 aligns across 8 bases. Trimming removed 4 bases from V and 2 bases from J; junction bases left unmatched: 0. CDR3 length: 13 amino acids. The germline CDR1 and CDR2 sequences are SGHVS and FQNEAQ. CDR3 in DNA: TGTGCCAGCAGCTCTAGCGGGCAAGAGACCCAGTACTTC. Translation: CASSSSGQETQYF.

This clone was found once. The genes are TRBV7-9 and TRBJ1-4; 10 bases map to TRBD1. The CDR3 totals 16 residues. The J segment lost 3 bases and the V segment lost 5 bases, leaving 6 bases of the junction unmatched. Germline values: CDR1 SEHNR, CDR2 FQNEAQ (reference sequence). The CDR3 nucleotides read TGTGCCAGCAGCACCCGGGGACAGGGGCCTAATGAAAAACTGTTTTTT. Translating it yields CASSTRGQGPNEKLFF.

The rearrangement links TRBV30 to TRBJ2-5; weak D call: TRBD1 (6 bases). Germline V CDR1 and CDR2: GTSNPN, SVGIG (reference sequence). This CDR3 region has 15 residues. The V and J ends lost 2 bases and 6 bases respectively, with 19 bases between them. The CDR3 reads CAWSSGKGVVQTQYF. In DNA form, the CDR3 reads TGTGCCTGGAGTAGCGGAAAGGGGGTTGTGCAGACCCAGTACTTC.

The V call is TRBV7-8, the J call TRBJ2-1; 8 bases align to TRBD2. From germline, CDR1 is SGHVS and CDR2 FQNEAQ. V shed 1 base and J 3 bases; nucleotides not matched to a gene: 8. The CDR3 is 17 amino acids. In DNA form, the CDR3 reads TGTGCCAGCAGCTTAGAAGGACTAGCTACGAACTACAATGAGCAGTTCTTC. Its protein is CASSLEGLATNYNEQFF.

CDR3 in DNA: TGTGCCAGCAGTCGGACACATGAGCAGTTCTTC. It translates to CASSRTHEQFF. The chain carries TRBV2 and TRBJ2-1, with D perhaps TRBD1 (5 bases). With 5 bases removed from V and 8 bases from J, the gap between germline ends came to 7 bases. Germline assignment: CDR1 SNHLY and CDR2 FYNNEI. This CDR3 has 11 residues.

The CDR3 here is CASSTQVTDTQYF. The CDR3 nucleotides read TGCGCCAGCAGCACTCAAGTCACAGATACGCAGTATTTT. The V and J genes are TRBV5-1 and TRBJ2-3; the D is unclear. V was trimmed by 4 bases and J by 2 bases, leaving 8 bases between them. The CDR3 loop spans 13 amino acids. Germline V gives CDR1 SGHRS, CDR2 YFSETQ.

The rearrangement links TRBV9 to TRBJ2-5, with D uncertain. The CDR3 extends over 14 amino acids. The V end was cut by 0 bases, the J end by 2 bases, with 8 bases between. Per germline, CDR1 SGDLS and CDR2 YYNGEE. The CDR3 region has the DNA TGTGCCAGCAGCGTAGCTTGGGCACAAGAGACCCAGTACTTC. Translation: CASSVAWAQETQYF.

In DNA form, the CDR3 reads TGTGCCACTGGGGAGAGCATGAACACTGAAGCTTTCTTT. The encoded protein is CATGESMNTEAFF. The rearrangement links TRBV27 to TRBJ1-1; D ambiguous. This CDR3 contains 13 residues. V lost 10 bases to trimming and J lost 0 bases, with 12 bases between them. Germline lookup yields CDR1 MNHEY and CDR2 SMNVEV (reference sequence).

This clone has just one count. The CDR3 region has the DNA TGTGCCAGCTATCGACCAGCAGGGACAGCGTCCTCGGCTGAAGCTTTCTTT. It yields the protein CASYRPAGTASSAEAFF. V is TRBV27 and J is TRBJ1-1; 7 bases map to TRBD1. CDR3 length: 17 amino acids. CDR1 is MNHEY, CDR2 SMNVEV, per germline (reference sequence). The J segment lost 6 bases and the V segment lost 8 bases, leaving 21 bases of the junction unmatched.

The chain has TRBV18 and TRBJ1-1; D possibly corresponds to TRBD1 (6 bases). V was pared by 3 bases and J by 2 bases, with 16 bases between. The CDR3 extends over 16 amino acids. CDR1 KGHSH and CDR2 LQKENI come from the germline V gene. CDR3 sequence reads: CASSPGAGSRNTEAFF. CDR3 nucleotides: TGTGCCAGCTCACCGGGGGCAGGGAGTCGTAACACTGAAGCTTTCTTT.

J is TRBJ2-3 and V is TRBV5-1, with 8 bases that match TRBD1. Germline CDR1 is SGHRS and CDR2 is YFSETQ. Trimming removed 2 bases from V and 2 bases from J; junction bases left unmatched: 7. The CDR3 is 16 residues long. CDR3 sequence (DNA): TGCGCCAGCAGCTTAGGACAGGGATTCAACACAGATACGCAGTATTTT. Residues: CASSLGQGFNTDTQYF.

CDR3 region: CAISESTSTTGARDTQYF. In DNA, the CDR3 is TGTGCCATCAGTGAGTCAACATCGACAACAGGGGCAAGAGATACGCAGTATTTT. This sequence joins TRBV10-3 and TRBJ2-3; 7 bases line up with TRBD1. Germline V CDR1 and CDR2: ENHRY, SYGVKD. Trimming cost V 0 bases and J 5 bases; bases outside gene matches: 14. This CDR3 region has 18 residues.

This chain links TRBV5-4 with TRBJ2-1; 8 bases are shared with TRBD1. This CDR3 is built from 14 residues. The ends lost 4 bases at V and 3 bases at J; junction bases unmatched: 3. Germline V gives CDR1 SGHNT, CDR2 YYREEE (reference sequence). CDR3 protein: CASSPGTGYNEQFF. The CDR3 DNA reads TGTGCCAGCAGCCCGGGGACAGGCTACAATGAGCAGTTCTTC.

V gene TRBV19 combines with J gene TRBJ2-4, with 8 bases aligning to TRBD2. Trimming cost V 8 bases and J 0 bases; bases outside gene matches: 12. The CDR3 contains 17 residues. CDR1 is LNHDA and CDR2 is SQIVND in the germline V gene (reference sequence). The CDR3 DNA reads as TGTGCCAGTTGTGGGGTAGCGGGAACAGGAGCCAAAAACATTCAGTACTTC. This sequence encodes CASCGVAGTGAKNIQYF.

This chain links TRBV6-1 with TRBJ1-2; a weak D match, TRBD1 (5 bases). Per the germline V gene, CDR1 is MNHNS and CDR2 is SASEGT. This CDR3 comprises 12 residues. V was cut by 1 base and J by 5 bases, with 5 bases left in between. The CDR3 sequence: CASSEEGYGYTF. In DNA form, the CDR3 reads TGTGCCAGCAGTGAAGAGGGGTATGGCTACACCTTC.

The CDR3 reads CASSGAFSGTGTYEQYF. For the CDR3, the DNA is TGTGCCAGCAGTGGGGCGTTTTCCGGGACAGGGACCTACGAGCAGTACTTC. The chain is built from TRBV6-1 and TRBJ2-7; 9 bases map to TRBD1. The CDR3 contains 17 residues. The V gene's germline CDR1 is MNHNS and CDR2 SASEGT. The V gene end was trimmed by 4 bases and the J gene end by 2 bases; junction bases not matched to a gene: 12.

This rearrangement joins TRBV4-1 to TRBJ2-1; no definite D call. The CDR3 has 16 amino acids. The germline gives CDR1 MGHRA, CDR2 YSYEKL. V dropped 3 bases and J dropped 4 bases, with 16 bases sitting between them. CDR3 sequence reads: CASSQPGDGRYNEQFF. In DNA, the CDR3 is TGCGCCAGCAGCCAGCCGGGTGACGGAAGATACAATGAGCAGTTCTTC.

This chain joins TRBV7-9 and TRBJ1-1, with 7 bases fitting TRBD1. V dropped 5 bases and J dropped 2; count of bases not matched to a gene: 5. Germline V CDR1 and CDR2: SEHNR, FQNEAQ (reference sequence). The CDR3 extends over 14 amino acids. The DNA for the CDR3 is TGTGCCAGCAGCGACGGGACAGTTAACACTGAAGCTTTCTTT. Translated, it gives CASSDGTVNTEAFF. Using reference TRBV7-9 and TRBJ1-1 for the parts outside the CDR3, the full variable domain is DTGVSQNPRHKITKRGQNVTFRCDPISEHNRLYWYRQTLGQGPEFLTYFQNEAQLEKSRLLSDRFSAERPKGSFSTLEIQRTEQGDSAMYLCASSDGTVNTEAFFGQGTRLTVV.

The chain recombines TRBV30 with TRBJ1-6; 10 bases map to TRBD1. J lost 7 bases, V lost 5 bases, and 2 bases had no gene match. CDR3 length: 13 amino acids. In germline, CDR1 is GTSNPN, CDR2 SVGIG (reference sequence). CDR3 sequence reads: CAWEDRGNSPLHF. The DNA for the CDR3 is TGTGCCTGGGAGGACAGGGGGAATTCACCCCTCCACTTT.

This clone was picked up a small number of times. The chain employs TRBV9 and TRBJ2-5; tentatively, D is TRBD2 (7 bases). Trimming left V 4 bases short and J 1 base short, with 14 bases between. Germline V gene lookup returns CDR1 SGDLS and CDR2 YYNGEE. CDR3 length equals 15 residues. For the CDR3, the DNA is TGTGCCAGCAGCACAAGGGGGGGGCCCCAAGAGACCCAGTACTTC. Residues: CASSTRGGPQETQYF.

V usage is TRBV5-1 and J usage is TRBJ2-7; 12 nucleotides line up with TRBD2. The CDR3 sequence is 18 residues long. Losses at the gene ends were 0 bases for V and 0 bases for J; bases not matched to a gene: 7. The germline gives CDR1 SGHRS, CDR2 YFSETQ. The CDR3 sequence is CASSLGLAGAGSSYEQYF. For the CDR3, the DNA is TGCGCCAGCAGCTTGGGACTAGCGGGGGCTGGAAGCTCCTACGAGCAGTACTTC.

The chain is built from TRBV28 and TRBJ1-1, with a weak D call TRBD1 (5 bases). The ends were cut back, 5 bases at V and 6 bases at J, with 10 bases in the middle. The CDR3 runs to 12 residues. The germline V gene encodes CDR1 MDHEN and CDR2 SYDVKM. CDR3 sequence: CASSSRVSEAFF. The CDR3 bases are TGTGCCAGCAGTAGCAGGGTCTCTGAAGCTTTCTTT.

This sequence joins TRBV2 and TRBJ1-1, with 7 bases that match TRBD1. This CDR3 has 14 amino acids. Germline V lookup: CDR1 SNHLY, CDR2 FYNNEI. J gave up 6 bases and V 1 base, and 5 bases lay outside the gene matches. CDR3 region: CASSEVYRGAEAFF. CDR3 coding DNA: TGTGCCAGCAGTGAAGTGTACAGGGGCGCTGAAGCTTTCTTT.

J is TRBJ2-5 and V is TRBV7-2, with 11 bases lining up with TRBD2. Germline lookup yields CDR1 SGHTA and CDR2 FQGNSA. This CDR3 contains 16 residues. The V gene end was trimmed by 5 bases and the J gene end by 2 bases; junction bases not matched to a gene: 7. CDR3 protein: CASSTRLAGGQETQYF. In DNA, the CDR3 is TGTGCCAGCAGCACTAGGTTAGCGGGGGGGCAAGAGACCCAGTACTTC. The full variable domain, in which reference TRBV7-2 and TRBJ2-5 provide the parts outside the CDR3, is GAGVSQSPSNKVTEKGKDVELRCDPISGHTALYWYRQSLGQGLEFLIYFQGNSAPDKSGLPSDRFSAERTGGSVSTLTIQRTQQEDSAVYLCASSTRLAGGQETQYFGPGTRLLVL.